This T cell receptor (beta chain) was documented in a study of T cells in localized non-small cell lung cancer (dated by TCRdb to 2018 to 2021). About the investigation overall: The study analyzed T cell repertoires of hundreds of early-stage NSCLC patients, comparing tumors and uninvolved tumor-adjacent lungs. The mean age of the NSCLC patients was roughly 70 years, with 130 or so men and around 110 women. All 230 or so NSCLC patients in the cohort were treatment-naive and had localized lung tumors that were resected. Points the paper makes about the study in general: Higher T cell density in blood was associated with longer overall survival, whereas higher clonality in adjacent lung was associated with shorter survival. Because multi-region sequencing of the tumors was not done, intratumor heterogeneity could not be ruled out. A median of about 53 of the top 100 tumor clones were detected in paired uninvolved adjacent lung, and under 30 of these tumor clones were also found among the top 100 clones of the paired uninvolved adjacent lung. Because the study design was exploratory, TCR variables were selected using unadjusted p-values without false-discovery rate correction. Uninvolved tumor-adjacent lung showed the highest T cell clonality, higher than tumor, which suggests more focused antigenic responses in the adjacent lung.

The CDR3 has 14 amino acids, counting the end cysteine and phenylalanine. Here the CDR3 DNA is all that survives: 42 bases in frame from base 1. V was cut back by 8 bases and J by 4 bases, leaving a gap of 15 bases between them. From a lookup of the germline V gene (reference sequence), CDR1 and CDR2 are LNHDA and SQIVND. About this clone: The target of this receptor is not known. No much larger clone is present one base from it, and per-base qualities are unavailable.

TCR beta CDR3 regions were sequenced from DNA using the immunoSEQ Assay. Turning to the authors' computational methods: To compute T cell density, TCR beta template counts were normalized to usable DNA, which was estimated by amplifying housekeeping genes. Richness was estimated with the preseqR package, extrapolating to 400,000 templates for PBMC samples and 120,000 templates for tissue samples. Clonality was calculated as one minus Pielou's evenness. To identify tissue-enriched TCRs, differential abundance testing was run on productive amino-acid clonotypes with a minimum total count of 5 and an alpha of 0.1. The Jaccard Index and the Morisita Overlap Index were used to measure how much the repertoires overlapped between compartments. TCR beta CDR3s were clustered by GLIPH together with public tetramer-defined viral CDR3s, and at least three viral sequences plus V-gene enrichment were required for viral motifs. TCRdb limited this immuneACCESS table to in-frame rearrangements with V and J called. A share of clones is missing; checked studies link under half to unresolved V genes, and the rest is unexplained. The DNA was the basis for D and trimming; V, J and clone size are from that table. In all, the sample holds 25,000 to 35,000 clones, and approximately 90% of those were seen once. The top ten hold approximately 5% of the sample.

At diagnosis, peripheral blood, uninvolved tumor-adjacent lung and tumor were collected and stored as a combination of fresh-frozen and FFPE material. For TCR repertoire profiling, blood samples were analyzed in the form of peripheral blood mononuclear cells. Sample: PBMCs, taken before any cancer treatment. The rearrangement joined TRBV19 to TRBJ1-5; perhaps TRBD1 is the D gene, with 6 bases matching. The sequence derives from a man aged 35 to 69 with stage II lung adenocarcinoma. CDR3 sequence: CASGWGRGNQPQHF. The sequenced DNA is TGTGCCAGTGGGTGGGGAAGGGGGAATCAGCCCCAGCATTTT.